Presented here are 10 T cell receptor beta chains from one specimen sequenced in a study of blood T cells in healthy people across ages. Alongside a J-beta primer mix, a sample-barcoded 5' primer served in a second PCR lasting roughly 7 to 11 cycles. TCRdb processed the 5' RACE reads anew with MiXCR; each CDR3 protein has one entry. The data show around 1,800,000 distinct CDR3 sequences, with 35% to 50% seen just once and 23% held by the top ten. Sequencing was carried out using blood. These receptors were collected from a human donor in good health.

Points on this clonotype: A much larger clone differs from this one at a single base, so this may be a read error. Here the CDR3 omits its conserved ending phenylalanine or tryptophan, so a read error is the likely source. DNA for the CDR3: TGTGCCAGCAGTTTAATGGGGTCCGGCGGGGGGGGCACAGATACGCAGTATTGT. Residues: CASSLMGSGGGGTDTQYC. The V gene is TRBV27, the J gene TRBJ2-3; TRBD2 matches at 9 bases. Germline loops: CDR1 MNHEY, CDR2 SMNVEV (reference sequence). The CDR3 consists of 18 residues. With 2 bases clipped from V and 1 base from J, the junction kept 10 bases outside the gene matches.

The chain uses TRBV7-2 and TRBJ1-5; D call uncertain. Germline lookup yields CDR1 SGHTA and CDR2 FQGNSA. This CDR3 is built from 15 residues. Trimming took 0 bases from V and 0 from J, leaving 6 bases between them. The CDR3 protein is CASSLAVYSNQPQHF. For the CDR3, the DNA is TGTGCCAGCAGCTTAGCGGTGTATAGCAATCAGCCCCAGCATTTT.

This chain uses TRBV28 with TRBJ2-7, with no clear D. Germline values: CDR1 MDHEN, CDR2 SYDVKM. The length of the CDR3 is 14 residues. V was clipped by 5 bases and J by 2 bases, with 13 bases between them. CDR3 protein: CASSQFVGTYEQYF. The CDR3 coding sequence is TGTGCCAGCAGTCAATTCGTCGGCACCTACGAGCAGTACTTC.

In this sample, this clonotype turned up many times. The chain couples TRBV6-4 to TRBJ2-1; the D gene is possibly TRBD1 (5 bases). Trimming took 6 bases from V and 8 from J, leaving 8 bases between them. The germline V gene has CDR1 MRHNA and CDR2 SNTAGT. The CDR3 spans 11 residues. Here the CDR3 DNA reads TGTGCCAGCAGCCACAGGCATGAGCAGTTCTTC. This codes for CASSHRHEQFF.

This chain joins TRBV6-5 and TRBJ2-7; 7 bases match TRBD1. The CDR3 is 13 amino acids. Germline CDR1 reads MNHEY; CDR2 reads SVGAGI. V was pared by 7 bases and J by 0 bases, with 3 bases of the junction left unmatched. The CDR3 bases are TGTGCCAGCATCGGGGACAGCTCCTACGAGCAGTACTTC. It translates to CASIGDSSYEQYF.

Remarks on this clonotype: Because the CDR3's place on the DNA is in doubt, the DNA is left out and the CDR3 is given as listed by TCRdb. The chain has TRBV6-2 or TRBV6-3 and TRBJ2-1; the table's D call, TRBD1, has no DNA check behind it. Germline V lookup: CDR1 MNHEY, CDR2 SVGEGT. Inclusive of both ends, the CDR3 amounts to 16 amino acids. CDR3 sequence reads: CASSTSIGQDYNEQFF.

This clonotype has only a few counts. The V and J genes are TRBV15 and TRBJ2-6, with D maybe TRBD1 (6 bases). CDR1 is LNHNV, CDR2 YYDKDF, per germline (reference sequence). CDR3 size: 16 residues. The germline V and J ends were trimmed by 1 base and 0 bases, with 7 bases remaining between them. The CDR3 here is CATSRGGGSGANVLTF. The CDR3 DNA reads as TGTGCCACCAGCAGAGGAGGGGGCTCTGGGGCCAACGTCCTGACTTTC. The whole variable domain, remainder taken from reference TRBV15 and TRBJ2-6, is DAMVIQNPRYQVTQFGKPVTLSCSQTLNHNVMYWYQQKSSQAPKLLFHYYDKDFNNEADTPDNFQSRRPNTSFCFLDIRSPGLGDTAMYLCATSRGGGSGANVLTFGAGSRLTVL.

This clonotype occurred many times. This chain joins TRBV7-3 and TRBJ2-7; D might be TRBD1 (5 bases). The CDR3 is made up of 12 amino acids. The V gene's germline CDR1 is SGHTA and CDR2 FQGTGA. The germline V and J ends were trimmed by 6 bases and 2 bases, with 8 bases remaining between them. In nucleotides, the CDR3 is TGTGCCAGCAGTGAGGACACCTACGAGCAGTACTTC. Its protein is CASSEDTYEQYF.

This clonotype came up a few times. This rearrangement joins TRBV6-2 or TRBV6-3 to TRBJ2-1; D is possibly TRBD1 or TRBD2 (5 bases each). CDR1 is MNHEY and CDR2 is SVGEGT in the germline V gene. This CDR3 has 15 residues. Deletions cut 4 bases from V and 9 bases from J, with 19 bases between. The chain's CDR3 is CASSLSGAQYGEQFF. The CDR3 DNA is TGTGCCAGCAGTTTATCCGGGGCGCAGTACGGTGAGCAGTTCTTC.

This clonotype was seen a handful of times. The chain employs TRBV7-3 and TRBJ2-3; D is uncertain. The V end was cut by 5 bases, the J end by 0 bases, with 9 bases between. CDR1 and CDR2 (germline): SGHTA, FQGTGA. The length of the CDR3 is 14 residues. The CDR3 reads CASSPQLSTDTQYF. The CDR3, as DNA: TGTGCCAGCAGCCCTCAACTTAGCACAGATACGCAGTATTTT.